This TCR beta chain was sequenced during a study of vaccination effects on CD4 cells after COVID-19. Whole-study findings and limits: Clones of infection and vaccine origin contracted markedly late after vaccination. Convalescent patients were scarce in the study, and it lacked early post-infection timepoints. Spike-reactive clones in convalescents after vaccination were chiefly newly vaccine-induced.

The CDR3 spans 16 residues. Germline-derived CDR1 and CDR2 are LGHNA and YSLEER. Between the trimmed V and J ends, which lost 0 bases and 0 bases, there was a span of 10 bases. This clone was found once. What it binds is unknown. Additional DNA sequences in this sample encode the identical CDR3. After roughly 11 days in culture, the CD4+ T cells were isolated. TCRdb's copy holds only in-frame clones and misses some; the assay was immunoSEQ multiplex PCR. The sample includes approximately 45,000 clones, 60% to 80% seen only once; the top ten take more than 6.5%. J is TRBJ2-3 and V is TRBV4-3; D unresolved. The input for sequencing was CD4+ T cells from PBMCs cultured without peptide, taken before COVID-19 vaccination. This TCR came from a human donor who had a prior SARS-CoV-2 infection. CDR3 loop: CASSQDWATSTDTQYF. DNA for the CDR3: TGCGCCAGCAGCCAAGATTGGGCCACTAGCACAGATACGCAGTATTTT.